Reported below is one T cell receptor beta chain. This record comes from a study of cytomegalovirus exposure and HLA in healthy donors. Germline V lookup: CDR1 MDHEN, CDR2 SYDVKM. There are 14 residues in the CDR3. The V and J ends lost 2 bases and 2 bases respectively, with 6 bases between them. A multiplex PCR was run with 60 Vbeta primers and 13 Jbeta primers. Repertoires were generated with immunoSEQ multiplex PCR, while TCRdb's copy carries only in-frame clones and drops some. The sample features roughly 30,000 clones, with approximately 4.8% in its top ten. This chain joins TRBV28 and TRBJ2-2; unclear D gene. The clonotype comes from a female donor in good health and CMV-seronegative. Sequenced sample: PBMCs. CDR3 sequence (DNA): TGTGCCAGCAGTTTAAGGAGAAACACCGGGGAGCTGTTTTTT. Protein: CASSLRRNTGELFF.